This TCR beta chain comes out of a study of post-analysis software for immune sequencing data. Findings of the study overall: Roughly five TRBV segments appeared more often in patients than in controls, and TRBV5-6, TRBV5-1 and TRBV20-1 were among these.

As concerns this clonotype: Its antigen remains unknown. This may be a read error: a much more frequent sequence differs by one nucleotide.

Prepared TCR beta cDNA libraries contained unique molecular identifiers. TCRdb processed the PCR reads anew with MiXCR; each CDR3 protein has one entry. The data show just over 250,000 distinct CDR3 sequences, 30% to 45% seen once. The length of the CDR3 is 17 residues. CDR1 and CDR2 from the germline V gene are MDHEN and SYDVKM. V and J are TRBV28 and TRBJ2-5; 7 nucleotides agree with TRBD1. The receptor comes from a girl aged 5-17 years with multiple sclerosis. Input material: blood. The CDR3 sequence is CASSPSLLGQTQEAQYF. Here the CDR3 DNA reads TGTGCCAGCAGTCCTTCCCTACTGGGACAGACCCAAGAGGCCCAGTACTTC. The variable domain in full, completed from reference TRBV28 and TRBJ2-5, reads DVKVTQSSRYLVKRTGEKVFLECVQDMDHENMFWYRQDPGLGLRLIYFSYDVKMKEKGDIPEGYSVSREKKERFSLILESASTNQTSMYLCASSPSLLGQTQEAQYFGPGTRLLVL.